The next 28 T cell receptor beta chains were all read from a single sample in a study of T cell responses to AZD1222 COVID-19 vaccine (dated by TCRdb to the early 2020s). The time point tag for this specimen amounts to: about 28 days (+/-7) after the second vaccine dose. The library came from the immunoSEQ multiplex PCR assay. In its TCRdb copy, this immuneACCESS table keeps in-frame sequences only and misses some clones. Where compared with another copy, unresolved V genes explain less than half of these, and the others have no known cause. This sample has more than 90,000 clones in its table, and roughly 80% of those were observed once. The ten most abundant clones make up 11% to 15% of the sample. The specimen comprised peripheral blood, sampled 28 days after the second AZD1222 dose. Receptor source: an adult who received the AZD1222 COVID-19 vaccine.

The rearrangement uses TRBV5-6 and TRBJ1-1; D remains unclear. V shed 6 bases and J shed 4 bases, with 10 bases lying between them. The CDR3 is 12 residues long. Germline CDR1 reads SGHDT; CDR2 reads YYEEEE. The CDR3 DNA is TGTGCCAGCACCATCTCTTCCACTGAAGCTTTCTTT. This encodes CASTISSTEAFF.

V gene TRBV10-2 combines with J gene TRBJ1-1; D not resolved. CDR1 is WSHSY, CDR2 SAAADI, per germline. The V gene lost 6 bases and the J gene lost 0 bases, with 8 bases spanning the gap. The CDR3 totals 13 residues. CDR3 residues: CASRQWVNTEAFF. The CDR3 DNA reads TGCGCCAGCAGGCAATGGGTGAACACTGAAGCTTTCTTT.

A few counts support this clone. The chain has TRBV7-9 and TRBJ1-1; D perhaps matches TRBD1 (6 bases). Germline V CDR1 and CDR2: SEHNR, FQNEAQ (reference sequence). This CDR3 has 14 amino acids. V shed 1 base and J shed 6 bases, with 12 bases lying between them. Written as DNA, the CDR3 is TGTGCCAGCAGCTTAGGACCACAGGGTCCTGAAGCTTTCTTT. Protein: CASSLGPQGPEAFF.

The chain couples TRBV2 to TRBJ1-4; no firm D call. Per germline, CDR1 SNHLY and CDR2 FYNNEI. V was clipped by 4 bases and J by 8 bases, with 2 bases between them. The CDR3 sequence is 10 residues long. This CDR3 is CASSAEKLFF. CDR3 nucleotides: TGTGCCAGCAGTGCCGAAAAACTGTTTTTT.

This chain joins TRBV4-1 and TRBJ1-1, with D perhaps TRBD1 (5 bases). The CDR3 sequence is 14 residues long. The V gene lost 1 base and the J gene lost 7 bases, with 13 bases spanning the gap. From germline, CDR1 is MGHRA and CDR2 YSYEKL. CDR3 nucleotide sequence: TGCGCCAGCAGCCAAGCAGTGGGGGTAATTGAAGCTTTCTTT. Translation: CASSQAVGVIEAFF.

The chain has TRBV24-1 and TRBJ1-1; a possible D gene is TRBD1 (5 bases). The CDR3 has 15 residues. The germline V gene encodes CDR1 KGHDR and CDR2 SFDVKD. Trimming shortened V by 10 bases and J by 3 bases, and 20 bases separated the two germline ends. The CDR3 region has the DNA TGTGCCACTGGGGCCAACCCACTCGGGGACACTGAAGCTTTCTTT. Its protein is CATGANPLGDTEAFF.

The chain has TRBV7-9 and TRBJ2-7, with D unclear. V gave up 5 bases and J gave up 2 bases, with 7 bases separating them. The CDR3 contains 12 residues. CDR1 and CDR2 from the germline V gene are SEHNR and FQNEAQ (reference sequence). CDR3 protein: CASSLSPYEQYF. In DNA form, the CDR3 reads TGTGCCAGCAGCCTCTCCCCCTACGAGCAGTACTTC. Full variable domain (missing parts from reference TRBV7-9 and TRBJ2-7): DTGVSQNPRHKITKRGQNVTFRCDPISEHNRLYWYRQTLGQGPEFLTYFQNEAQLEKSRLLSDRFSAERPKGSFSTLEIQRTEQGDSAMYLCASSLSPYEQYFGPGTRLTVT.

This chain connects TRBV5-8 to TRBJ2-7; 10 nucleotides align to TRBD1. CDR1 is SGHTS, CDR2 YDEGEE, per germline. This CDR3 is built from 14 residues. Trimming removed 4 bases from V and 2 bases from J; junction bases left unmatched: 3. The CDR3 region has the DNA TGTGCCAGCAGCGCCGGGACAGGGGCCTACGAGCAGTACTTC. Its translation is CASSAGTGAYEQYF.

As for this clone: This specimen includes other DNA sequences encoding the same CDR3. The rearrangement links TRBV2 to TRBJ1-1; D ambiguous. Germline V CDR1 and CDR2: SNHLY, FYNNEI. Trimming pared 7 bases from V and 1 base from J, leaving 7 bases between. This CDR3 is 12 amino acids long. The CDR3 sequence is CASTVRNTEAFF. The CDR3 DNA reads as TGTGCCAGCACTGTCAGGAACACTGAAGCTTTCTTT.

The chain uses TRBV3-1 (or the pseudogene TRBV3-2) and TRBJ2-7; no firm D call. The germline V gene encodes CDR1 LGHDT and CDR2 YNNKEL (reference sequence). V gave up 6 bases and J gave up 0 bases, with 6 bases separating them. This CDR3 spans 12 amino acids. CDR3 DNA sequence: TGTGCCAGCAGTTCTAGCTCCTACGAGCAGTACTTC. Translation: CASSSSSYEQYF.

This clone has only one observation. J is TRBJ2-3 and V is TRBV3-1 (or the pseudogene TRBV3-2), with D tentatively TRBD2 (6 bases). Per the germline V gene, CDR1 is LGHDT and CDR2 is YNNKEL (reference sequence). Trimming took 3 bases from V and 0 from J, leaving 16 bases between them. The CDR3 spans 17 residues. Written as DNA, the CDR3 is TGTGCCAGCAGCCAGCAAGGGGCGGGATCTAGCACAGATACGCAGTATTTT. It codes for CASSQQGAGSSTDTQYF.

The CDR3 is CASSLAGAEETQYF. In DNA form, the CDR3 reads TGTGCCAGCAGCTTGGCAGGGGCAGAAGAGACCCAGTACTTC. V and J are TRBV5-8 and TRBJ2-5; D possibly corresponds to TRBD1 (6 bases). The CDR3 is 14 amino acids. The ends were cut back, 0 bases at V and 3 bases at J, with 9 bases in the middle. Germline V lookup: CDR1 SGHTS, CDR2 YDEGEE.

The V and J genes are TRBV6-5 and TRBJ1-2; no clear D. Germline V gene lookup returns CDR1 MNHEY and CDR2 SVGAGI. The germline V and J ends were trimmed by 0 bases and 3 bases, with 8 bases remaining between them. The length of the CDR3 is 14 residues. CDR3 protein: CASSYSPEYYGYTF. In nucleotides, the CDR3 is TGTGCCAGCAGTTACTCCCCGGAATACTATGGCTACACCTTC.

V usage is TRBV7-2 and J usage is TRBJ2-5, with D unclear. The CDR3 is 13 amino acids. Germline assignment: CDR1 SGHTA and CDR2 FQGNSA. Trimming took off 5 bases at V and 5 bases at J, with 12 bases between the two ends. The CDR3 region has the DNA TGTGCCAGCAGCGTGGACCGCGCCGAGACCCAGTACTTC. The encoded protein is CASSVDRAETQYF.

The genes are TRBV28 and TRBJ1-1; weak D call: TRBD1 (5 bases). Trimming stripped 5 bases from V and 4 bases from J, with 35 bases between. The germline CDR1 and CDR2 sequences are MDHEN and SYDVKM. There are 21 residues in the CDR3. In DNA, the CDR3 is TGTGCCAGCAGTCTCCCGCGTGGGGCGAACTGGCGGGGCCGCAGCACCACTGAAGCTTTCTTT. It translates to CASSLPRGANWRGRSTTEAFF.

The chain couples TRBV9 to TRBJ2-3; D is possibly TRBD1 (5 bases). V was cut by 2 bases and J by 0 bases, with 10 bases left in between. This CDR3 has 15 residues. The germline gives CDR1 SGDLS, CDR2 YYNGEE. This CDR3 is CASSVQGSSTDTQYF. In DNA form, the CDR3 reads TGTGCCAGCAGCGTTCAGGGATCGAGCACAGATACGCAGTATTTT.

This clone was seen once. The chain links TRBV29-1 to TRBJ1-2, with D tentatively TRBD1 (5 bases). V lost 4 bases and J 6 bases, leaving 18 bases between the germline ends. The CDR3 is made up of 14 amino acids. Germline V gives CDR1 SQVTM, CDR2 ANQGSEA. The CDR3 DNA sequence: TGCAGCGTTGGGGGTCAGACAGAAAGGAATGGCTACACCTTC. Its protein product is CSVGGQTERNGYTF.

The CDR3 protein is CASSTAPGTSGTVQETQYF. In DNA, the CDR3 is TGCGCCAGCAGCACCGCGCCCGGGACTAGCGGGACCGTACAAGAGACCCAGTACTTC. The V call is TRBV5-1, the J call TRBJ2-5; 13 nucleotides line up with TRBD2. CDR3 length: 19 amino acids. V lost 4 bases to trimming and J lost 2 bases; unmatched junction nucleotides: 14. Germline CDR1 reads SGHRS; CDR2 reads YFSETQ.

The rearrangement uses TRBV25-1 and TRBJ2-7; 13 nucleotides agree with TRBD2. V lost 4 bases and J lost 3; bases outside the gene matches: 0. The CDR3 sequence is 14 residues long. CDR1 and CDR2 from the germline V gene are MGHDK and SYGVNS. In DNA form, the CDR3 reads TGTGCCAGCAGTGGACTAGCGGGAGGCTACGAGCAGTACTTC. The encoded protein is CASSGLAGGYEQYF.

The chain joins TRBV12-3 or TRBV12-4 to TRBJ2-5, with D possibly matching TRBD2 (6 bases). This CDR3 region has 13 residues. The V gene lost 5 bases and the J gene lost 3 bases, with 10 bases spanning the gap. CDR3 amino acids: CASSRLVKETQYF. As DNA, the CDR3 is TGTGCCAGCAGTCGACTAGTGAAAGAGACCCAGTACTTC.

The chain has TRBV19 and TRBJ1-2, with D possibly matching TRBD1 (5 bases). Trimming removed 9 bases from V and 2 bases from J, with 13 bases in between. CDR1 is LNHDA, CDR2 SQIVND, per germline (reference sequence). The CDR3 is made up of 13 amino acids. The CDR3: CASRDRENYGYTF. CDR3 sequence (DNA): TGTGCCAGCAGGGACCGAGAGAACTATGGCTACACCTTC.

The gene calls are TRBV7-3 and TRBJ2-3; 11 positions agree with TRBD2. After removal of 4 bases from V and 5 bases from J, the junction contained 8 bases not matched to a gene. The CDR3 runs to 16 residues. Germline V gives CDR1 SGHTA, CDR2 FQGTGA. For the CDR3, the DNA is TGTGCCAGCAGCTCCGTAGCGGGGGGGAAAGTAGATACGCAGTATTTT. This gives the protein CASSSVAGGKVDTQYF.

The V and J genes are TRBV2 and TRBJ2-5; weak D call: TRBD1 (6 bases). The germline V gene has CDR1 SNHLY and CDR2 FYNNEI. V shed 6 bases and J shed 0 bases, with 8 bases lying between them. The CDR3 extends over 13 amino acids. DNA for the CDR3: TGTGCCAGCAGCAGGGACAACCAAGAGACCCAGTACTTC. Its protein is CASSRDNQETQYF.

The chain is built from TRBV2 and TRBJ2-2, with D uncertain. The germline V and J ends were trimmed by 1 base and 5 bases, with 14 bases remaining between them. The CDR3 extends over 16 amino acids. Germline CDR1 and CDR2: SNHLY and FYNNEI. CDR3 DNA: TGTGCCAGCAGTGAAGGAGGTACAAGACCTACCGGGGAGCTGTTTTTT. Protein sequence: CASSEGGTRPTGELFF.

In nucleotides, the CDR3 is TGTGCCAGCAGATTGGGGGATACGCAGTATTTT. It codes for CASRLGDTQYF. The chain has TRBV6-5 and TRBJ2-3; D uncertain. CDR3 size: 11 residues. V was cut by 6 bases and J by 6 bases, with 7 bases left in between. Germline V gene sequence: CDR1 MNHEY, CDR2 SVGAGI.

This clone has a single count. The chain is built from TRBV15 and TRBJ2-3, with 7 bases matching TRBD2. The V gene's germline CDR1 is LNHNV and CDR2 YYDKDF (reference sequence). V gave up 1 base and J gave up 4 bases; unmatched junction bases: 5. The CDR3 covers 15 residues. CDR3 bases: TGTGCCACCAGCAGAGGGGGAGGGGCCTCAGATACGCAGTATTTT. It is translated as CATSRGGGASDTQYF.

V is TRBV5-4 and J is TRBJ1-3; weak D call: TRBD1 (6 bases). CDR1 is SGHNT and CDR2 is YYREEE in the germline V gene (reference sequence). The CDR3 has 16 residues. V dropped 4 bases and J dropped 2 bases, with 16 bases sitting between them. The CDR3 nucleotides read TGTGCCAGCAGCCGGAGGGGGGGAACTCCTGGAAACACCATATATTTT. Translated, it gives CASSRRGGTPGNTIYF.

The CDR3 bases are TGTGCCAGCAGCTTAATGGGCGGGGGAACCCTTGAGCAGTACTTC. Amino acids: CASSLMGGGTLEQYF. V usage is TRBV7-3 and J usage is TRBJ2-7, with TRBD2 matching over 7 bases. This CDR3 spans 15 amino acids. Germline CDR1 is SGHTA and CDR2 is FQGTGA. The junction had 10 bases not matched to a gene; V was cut back by 1 base and J by 7 bases.